A selection of T cell receptor beta chains follows, all from one sample in a study of blood T cells in healthy people across ages. TCRdb ran MiXCR on the 5' RACE reads and lists one entry per CDR3 protein. The sample includes fewer than 700,000 distinct CDR3 sequences, around 41% of them seen just once. The specimen sequenced was blood. These receptors were obtained from a man older than 75 in good health. Both conserved end residues are part of each CDR3. Fields, in order: D gene, V gene, clone size, J gene, CDR3 DNA, CDR3 protein. A D gene is named only where the DNA matches it firmly. Rows give clone size only sometimes, using once, few, many, or a class for an expanded clone.

NA	TRBV6-5	NA	TRBJ2-1	TGTGCCAGCACTCAAGGTGCAGGGTCGGCCTACAATGAGCAGTTCTTC	CASTQGAGSAYNEQFF
TRBD2	TRBV4-1	NA	TRBJ2-5	TGCGCCAGCAGCGCCTCGACTAGCGGATATGAGCCCAGGACCCAGTACTTC	CASSASTSGYEPRTQYF
NA	TRBV7-8	NA	TRBJ1-2	TGTGCCAGCAGCTTAAGTTCCCGGTTTAACTATGGCTACACCTTC	CASSLSSRFNYGYTF
TRBD1	TRBV7-8	few	TRBJ1-2	TGTGCCAGCAGTGGCCGGGACAGGGTAGTTAGAGGCTACACCTTC	CASSGRDRVVRGYTF
NA	TRBV5-1	NA	TRBJ2-1	TGCGCCAGCAGCGTGGTTGCAGGGTCCCATGAGCAGTTCTTC	CASSVVAGSHEQFF
NA	TRBV9	NA	TRBJ2-7	TGTGCCAGCAGCGTAGAAGGGGCCTCCTACGAGCAGTACTTC	CASSVEGASYEQYF
NA	TRBV28	few	TRBJ2-1	TGTGCCAGCAGCCGTAGGGGGGGCACGAAGTACAATGAGCAGTTCTTC	CASSRRGGTKYNEQFF
TRBD1	TRBV7-2	once	TRBJ2-7	TGTGCCAGCAGCCTGAGCACCGGGACAGGGGGCTACGAGCAGTACTTC	CASSLSTGTGGYEQYF
TRBD1	TRBV5-1	NA	TRBJ1-1	TGCGCCAGCAGCAGAGGACAGGGACCGAACACTGAAGCTTTCTTT	CASSRGQGPNTEAFF
NA	TRBV6-1	NA	TRBJ2-4	TGTGCCAGCAGTTTAAGCGCTCGGGAGCAGTACTTC	CASSLSAREQYF
NA	TRBV15	few	TRBJ2-3	TGTGCCACCAGCAGGAAACAGGGAGCCTCCACAGATACGCAGTATTTT	CATSRKQGASTDTQYF
NA	TRBV20-1	NA	TRBJ2-6	TGCAGTGCTAGCCGACGGAGCTCTGGGGCCAACGTCCTGACTTTC	CSASRRSSGANVLTF
NA	TRBV20-1	once	TRBJ2-5	TGCAGTGCCACCGGAAGAGAGACCCAGTACTTC	CSATGRETQYF
TRBD2	TRBV9	NA	TRBJ2-1	TGTGCCAGCAGCCACACCGGGACTAAGAATGAGCAGTTCTTC	CASSHTGTKNEQFF
NA	TRBV20-1	NA	TRBJ1-2	TGCAGTGCTAGAGAGGCTGGGGTCTCGGGTGGCTACACCTTC	CSAREAGVSGGYTF
NA	TRBV6-2/TRBV6-3	few	TRBJ2-5	TGTGCCAGCAATAGAGAGACCCAGTACTTC	CASNRETQYF
TRBD1	TRBV14	NA	TRBJ1-4	TGTGCCAGCAGCCAAAAGACAGGGTGGGGTGAAAAACTGTTTTTT	CASSQKTGWGEKLFF
TRBD2	TRBV10-1	few	TRBJ2-1	TGCGCCAGCAGCTCCGGGACTAGCGGGGGGTACGACTACAATGAGCAGTTCTTC	CASSSGTSGGYDYNEQFF
NA	TRBV24-1	many	TRBJ2-5	TGTGCCACCAGTGATTCAGGACAGTCCCAAGAGACCCAGTACTTC	CATSDSGQSQETQYF
NA	TRBV15	NA	TRBJ2-7	TGTGCCACCAGCTCCTCCCAAGCTGTGGGGGTCTCCTACGAGCAGTACTTC	CATSSSQAVGVSYEQYF
NA	TRBV6-5	NA	TRBJ2-1	TGTGCCAGCAGTTACTCGCGGGTAGGTGACAATGAGCAGTTCTTC	CASSYSRVGDNEQFF
NA	TRBV4-2	NA	TRBJ1-2	TGTGCCAGCAGCCAAGATAGGAGAGACTATGGCTACACCTTC	CASSQDRRDYGYTF